This record covers a single T cell receptor beta chain. The antigen it recognizes is unknown. No base quality values were provided; no much bigger clone lies one nucleotide off. The record originates from a study of T cells in Graves' hyperthyroidism and ophthalmopathy (dated by TCRdb to the late 2010s). The study in broad terms: Peripheral blood samples were taken at the time of initial diagnosis, prior to any treatment. Whether ophthalmopathy could be predicted prospectively was tested in an independent validation cohort made up of about 18 hyperthyroidism patients plus 17 patients who later progressed to ophthalmopathy. The approximately 95 discovery patients were divided at random into training and test sets in a 7:3 ratio. Thyroid tissue and blood T-cell repertoires from about 6 Graves' hyperthyroidism patients were also compared in the study. The paper reports TCR Vbeta CDR3 sequencing of fewer than 150 peripheral blood samples: fewer than 50 ophthalmopathy, over 70 hyperthyroidism and around 17 progressor patients. A discovery cohort of about a hundred patients, 43 with Graves' ophthalmopathy and about 60 with stable Graves' hyperthyroidism, was used to find distinguishing TCR V-J signatures. Following sampling, methimazole starting at 30 mg daily was given to hyperthyroidism patients, and high-dose intravenous methylprednisolone was given to ophthalmopathy patients.

Ophthalmopathy patients had moderately to severely active disease, Clinical Activity Score of at least 3, NOSPECS grade of at least 4, and duration under 3 months. Any patient with an uncontrolled infection, another autoimmune disease, pregnancy or lactation was excluded. Diagnoses were established on the basis of clinical symptoms, serum thyroxine and TRAb, thyroid ultrasound, and orbital computed tomography. PBMCs were separated from about 10 ml of fresh peripheral blood using Ficoll-Paque density gradient centrifugation. Trizol reagent was used to extract total RNA, and RNA quality was then checked on an Agilent 2100 Bioanalyzer. Study-wide findings and limitations: In validation, the model predicted progression to ophthalmopathy a median of approximately 6.3 months before onset, with about 71% sensitivity and roughly 79% specificity. In cross-validation, a model built on a 13 V-J signature told ophthalmopathy apart from stable hyperthyroidism with 85% to 90% sensitivity and approximately 84% specificity, and in testing the same model reached 80%/75%. Blood samples also contained most of the expanded thyroid clonotypes (frequency above 0.001), which suggests that blood repertoires may reflect thyroid immune responses. Sample size was not statistically predetermined, and blinding of investigators to group allocation was not performed.

Based on the germline V gene (reference sequence), the CDR1 and CDR2 sequences are LNHDA and SQIVND. Taken from cysteine to phenylalanine, the CDR3 has 14 residues. Only the CDR3 DNA stays, 42 bases, in frame from base 1. V is pared back by 5 bases and J by 5 bases, with 13 bases lying between the germline termini. The TCR beta CDR3 regions were amplified from RNA transcripts. For the first round of RT-PCR on the TCR CDR3, the HTBI primer set was used together with the Qiagen OneStep RT-PCR kit. Libraries were constructed in a second round of multiplex PCR, after which size selection and purification were carried out. The libraries were sequenced on an Illumina HiSeq2000 using paired-end 100 bp reads. The authors' pipeline ran thus. SOAPnuke was used to process the raw data, with reads discarded if the reads contained adapters or uncalled bases, had a mean Phred below 15, or lacked an exact constant-primer or identifier match. High-quality paired reads were merged using COPE v1.2.5, and each unique nucleotide sequence was defined as a clonotype. MiTCR v1.1 was used to align clonotypes to the IMGT TRBV, TRBD and TRBJ reference segments. Analysis was restricted to V-J combinations with a frequency above 0.0001, which covered 99.2% of repertoires. The TCS score was defined as the ratio of F50 (clonal expansion) to E x V (chaos), calculated using BLOSUM62-based TCRdist between CDR3 peptides within each V-J. Welch's t-statistics and random forest reduced fewer than 600 V-J features to 10 to 15, which were used in a naive Bayes classifier (R e1071). The public reads were run again by TCRdb, first through fastp at Q25 and then through MiXCR, and only productive beta chains were kept. Each record represents a unique CDR3 protein, reported with the most common genes and DNA among its rows. TCRdb's processing, not the study's, gives the V and J calls here. The sample yields around 600,000 distinct CDR3 sequences; approximately 14% were counted once. In total, the top ten clones hold about 7% of the sample.

This receptor chain uses TRBV19 and TRBJ1-5, with an unclear D gene assignment. The receptor was isolated from a woman younger than 35 with Graves' ophthalmopathy. Specimen: blood. The sequenced DNA: TGTGCCAGTAGTGGCGTGGGGTGGGATCAGCCCCAGCATTTT. Its protein product is CASSGVGWDQPQHF.